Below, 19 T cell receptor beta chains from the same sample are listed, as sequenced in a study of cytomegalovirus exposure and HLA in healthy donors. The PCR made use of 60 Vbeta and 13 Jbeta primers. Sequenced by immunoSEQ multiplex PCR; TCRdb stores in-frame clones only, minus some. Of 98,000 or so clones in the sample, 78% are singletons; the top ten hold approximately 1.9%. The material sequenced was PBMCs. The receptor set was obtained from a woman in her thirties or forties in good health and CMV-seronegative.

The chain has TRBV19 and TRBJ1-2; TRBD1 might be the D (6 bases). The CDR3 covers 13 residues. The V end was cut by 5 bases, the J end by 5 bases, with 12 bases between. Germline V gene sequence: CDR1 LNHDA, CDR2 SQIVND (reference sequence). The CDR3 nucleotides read TGTGCCAGTAGTCTCCGGGACAAGTATGGCTACACCTTC. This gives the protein CASSLRDKYGYTF. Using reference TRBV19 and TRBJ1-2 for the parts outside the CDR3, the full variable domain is DGGITQSPKYLFRKEGQNVTLSCEQNLNHDAMYWYRQDPGQGLRLIYYSQIVNDFQKGDIAEGYSVSREKKESFPLTVTSAQKNPTAFYLCASSLRDKYGYTFGSGTRLTVV.

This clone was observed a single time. The CDR3 loop reads CASSPPWEGHTDTQYF. CDR3 coding DNA: TGCGCCAGCAGCCCACCGTGGGAGGGTCACACAGATACGCAGTATTTT. This chain connects TRBV4-1 to TRBJ2-3; 7 nucleotides match TRBD2. Germline CDR1 MGHRA, CDR2 YSYEKL. This CDR3 is 16 amino acids long. The junction had 9 bases not matched to a gene; V was cut back by 4 bases and J by 2 bases.

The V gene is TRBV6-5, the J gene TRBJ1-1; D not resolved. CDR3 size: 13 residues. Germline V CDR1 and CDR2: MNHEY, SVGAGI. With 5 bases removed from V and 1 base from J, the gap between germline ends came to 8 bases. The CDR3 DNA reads TGTGCCAGCAGTCTAGGATGGAACACTGAAGCTTTCTTT. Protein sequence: CASSLGWNTEAFF.

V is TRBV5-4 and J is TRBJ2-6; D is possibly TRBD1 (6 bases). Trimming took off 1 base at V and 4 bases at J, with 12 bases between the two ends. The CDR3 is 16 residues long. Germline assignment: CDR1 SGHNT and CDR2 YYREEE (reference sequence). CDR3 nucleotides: TGTGCCAGCAGCTTGAGGGCAGGGGCGGGGGCCAACGTCCTGACTTTC. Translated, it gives CASSLRAGAGANVLTF.

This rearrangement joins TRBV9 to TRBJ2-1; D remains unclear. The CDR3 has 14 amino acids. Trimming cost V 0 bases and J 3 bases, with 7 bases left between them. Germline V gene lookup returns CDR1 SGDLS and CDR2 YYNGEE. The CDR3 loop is CASSVEQYYNEQFF. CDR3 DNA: TGTGCCAGCAGCGTAGAACAGTACTACAATGAGCAGTTCTTC.

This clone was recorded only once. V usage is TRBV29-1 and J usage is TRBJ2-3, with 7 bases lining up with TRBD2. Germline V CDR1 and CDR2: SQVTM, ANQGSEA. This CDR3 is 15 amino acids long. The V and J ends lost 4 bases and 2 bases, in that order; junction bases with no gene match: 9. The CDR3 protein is CSVVGLSRATDTQYF. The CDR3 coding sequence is TGCAGCGTTGTGGGACTAAGCAGGGCCACAGATACGCAGTATTTT.

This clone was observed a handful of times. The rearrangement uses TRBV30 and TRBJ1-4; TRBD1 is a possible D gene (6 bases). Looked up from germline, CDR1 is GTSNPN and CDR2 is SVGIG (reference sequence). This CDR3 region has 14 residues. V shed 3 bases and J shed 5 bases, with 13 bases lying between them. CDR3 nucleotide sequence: TGTGCCTGGAGAGCACAGGGAACGAATGAAAAACTGTTTTTT. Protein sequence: CAWRAQGTNEKLFF.

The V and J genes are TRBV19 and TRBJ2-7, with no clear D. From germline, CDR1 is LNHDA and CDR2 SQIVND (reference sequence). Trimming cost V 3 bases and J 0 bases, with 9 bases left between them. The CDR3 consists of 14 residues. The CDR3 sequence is CASSITLLSYEQYF. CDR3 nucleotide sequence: TGTGCCAGTAGTATCACTCTTCTCTCCTACGAGCAGTACTTC. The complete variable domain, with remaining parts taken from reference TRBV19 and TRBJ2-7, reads DGGITQSPKYLFRKEGQNVTLSCEQNLNHDAMYWYRQDPGQGLRLIYYSQIVNDFQKGDIAEGYSVSREKKESFPLTVTSAQKNPTAFYLCASSITLLSYEQYFGPGTRLTVT.

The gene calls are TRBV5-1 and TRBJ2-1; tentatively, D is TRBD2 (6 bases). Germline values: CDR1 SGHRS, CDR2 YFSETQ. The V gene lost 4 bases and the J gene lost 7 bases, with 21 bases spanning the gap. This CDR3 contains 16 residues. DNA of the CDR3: TGCGCCAGCAGCCCCCCCGTCGGGACTTCCAAGAATGAGCAGTTCTTC. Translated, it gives CASSPPVGTSKNEQFF.

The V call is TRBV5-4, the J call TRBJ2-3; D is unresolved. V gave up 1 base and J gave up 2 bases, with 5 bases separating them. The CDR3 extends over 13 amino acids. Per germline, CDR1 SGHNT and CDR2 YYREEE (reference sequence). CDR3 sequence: CASSLYNTDTQYF. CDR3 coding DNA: TGTGCCAGCAGCTTGTACAACACAGATACGCAGTATTTT.

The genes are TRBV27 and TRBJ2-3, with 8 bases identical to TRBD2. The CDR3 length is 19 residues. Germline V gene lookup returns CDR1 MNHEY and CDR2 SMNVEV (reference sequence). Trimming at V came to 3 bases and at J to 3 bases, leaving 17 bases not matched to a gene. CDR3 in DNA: TGTGCCAGCAGTTTGAAGGGTACTGGAGCGGGAGCTTGGACAGATACGCAGTATTTT. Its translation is CASSLKGTGAGAWTDTQYF.

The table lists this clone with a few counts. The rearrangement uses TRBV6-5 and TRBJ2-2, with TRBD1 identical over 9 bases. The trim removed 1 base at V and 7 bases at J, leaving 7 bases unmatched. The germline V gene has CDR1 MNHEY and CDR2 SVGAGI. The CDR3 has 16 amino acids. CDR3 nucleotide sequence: TGTGCCAGCAGTTACTTGAGGGGACAGGGAATCGGGGAGCTGTTTTTT. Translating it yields CASSYLRGQGIGELFF.

Here the CDR3 reads CASSPGLAGPSSYNEQFF. The CDR3 DNA follows: TGTGCCAGCAGTCCCGGACTAGCGGGGCCTAGCTCCTACAATGAGCAGTTCTTC. The rearrangement links TRBV28 to TRBJ2-1; 12 bases are a match to TRBD2. Germline CDR1 and CDR2: MDHEN and SYDVKM. V was clipped by 5 bases and J by 0 bases; unmatched bases: 8. The CDR3 consists of 18 residues.

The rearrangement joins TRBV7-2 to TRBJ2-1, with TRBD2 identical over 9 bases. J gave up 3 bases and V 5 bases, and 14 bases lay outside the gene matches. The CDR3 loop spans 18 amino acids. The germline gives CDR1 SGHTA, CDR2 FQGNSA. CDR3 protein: CASSRWGGRAGLYNEQFF. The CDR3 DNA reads TGTGCCAGCAGCCGCTGGGGCGGGAGGGCCGGTCTCTACAATGAGCAGTTCTTC.

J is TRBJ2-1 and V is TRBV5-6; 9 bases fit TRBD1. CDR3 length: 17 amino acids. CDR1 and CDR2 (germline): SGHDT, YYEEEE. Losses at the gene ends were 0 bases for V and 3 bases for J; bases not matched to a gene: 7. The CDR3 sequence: CASSLAPGTGFYNEQFF. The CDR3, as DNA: TGTGCCAGCAGCTTGGCCCCCGGGACAGGGTTCTACAATGAGCAGTTCTTC.

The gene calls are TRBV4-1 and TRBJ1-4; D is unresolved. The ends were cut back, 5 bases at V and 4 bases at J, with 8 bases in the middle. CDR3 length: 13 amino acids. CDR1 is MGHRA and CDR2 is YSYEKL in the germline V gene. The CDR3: CASSLLVNEKLFF. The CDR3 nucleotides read TGCGCCAGCAGCTTGCTAGTTAATGAAAAACTGTTTTTT.

The CDR3 reads CASSLWDTGREKLFF. In nucleotides, the CDR3 is TGTGCCAGCAGTCTCTGGGACACTGGAAGGGAAAAACTGTTTTTT. The genes are TRBV6-1 and TRBJ1-4, with D possibly TRBD1 on 6 matching bases. The germline V and J ends were trimmed by 5 bases and 8 bases, with 18 bases remaining between them. The CDR3 length is 15 residues. Germline V lookup: CDR1 MNHNS, CDR2 SASEGT.

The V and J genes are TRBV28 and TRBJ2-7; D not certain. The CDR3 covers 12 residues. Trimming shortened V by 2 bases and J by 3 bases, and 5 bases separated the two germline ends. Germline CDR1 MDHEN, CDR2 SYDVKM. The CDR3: CASSLGHYEQYF. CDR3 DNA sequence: TGTGCCAGCAGTTTAGGGCACTACGAGCAGTACTTC.

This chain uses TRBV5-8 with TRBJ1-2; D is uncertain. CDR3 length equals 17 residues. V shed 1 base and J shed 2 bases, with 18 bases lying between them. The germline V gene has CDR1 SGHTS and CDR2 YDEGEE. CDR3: CASSLLISRQLNYGYTF. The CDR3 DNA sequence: TGTGCCAGCAGCTTGCTCATTTCCCGACAACTCAACTATGGCTACACCTTC. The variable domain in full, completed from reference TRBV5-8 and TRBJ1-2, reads EAGVTQSPTHLIKTRGQQATLRCSPISGHTSVYWYQQALGLGLQFLLWYDEGEERNRGNFPPRFSGRQFPNYSSELNVNALELEDSALYLCASSLLISRQLNYGYTFGSGTRLTVV.